The T cell receptor (beta chain) under discussion was sequenced for a study of T cell responses to AZD1222 COVID-19 vaccine. The CDR3 extends over 14 amino acids. Between the trimmed V and J ends, which lost 3 bases and 4 bases, there was a span of 10 bases. The germline V gene encodes CDR1 MDHEN and CDR2 SYDVKM. General study findings and limits: Across spike, vaccine-associated CD4 TCRs were found, dominant at 160-218 and 743-854.

Data came from immunoSEQ multiplex PCR; TCRdb stores just in-frame clones and leaves some out. Among some 60,000 clones listed, roughly 89% were seen once. Pooling of second doses given at about 4 or about 12 weeks was done. Comment on this clone: The target antigen is unknown.

The sequence was obtained from an adult who received the AZD1222 COVID-19 vaccine. The chain couples TRBV28 to TRBJ1-3; D not certain. The sample was peripheral blood, taken 28 days after the second AZD1222 dose. The CDR3 spells CASSLRVLGNTIYF. CDR3 nucleotides: TGTGCCAGCAGTTTGCGGGTCTTGGGAAACACCATATATTTT.